The 7 T cell receptor beta chains given below trace back to one sample, sequenced in a study of CD8 T cells in Susac syndrome. Reverse transcription of roughly 0.5 to 1 ug RNA was performed with random hexamers. MiXCR was run by TCRdb on the immunoSEQ multiplex PCR reads, yielding one entry per CDR3 protein. The table has about 120,000 distinct CDR3 sequences, approximately 96% seen once. Sequences were obtained from CD4+ T cells from PBMCs. The receptor set was obtained from a human donor with Susac syndrome.

V usage is TRBV29-1 and J usage is TRBJ2-3, with 12 bases fitting TRBD2. The CDR3 has 15 amino acids. Germline values: CDR1 SQVTM, CDR2 ANQGSEA. V shed 2 bases, J shed 4 bases, and the junction held 4 bases outside the gene matches. Written as DNA, the CDR3 is TGCAGCGTTGAACTAGCGGGAGGGCCGCCAGATACGCAGTATTTT. Residues: CSVELAGGPPDTQYF.

The CDR3 here is CSVEGQRRGGSGNTIYF. As DNA, the CDR3 is TGCAGCGTTGAGGGGCAAAGGAGAGGGGGCTCTGGAAACACCATATATTTT. This chain joins TRBV29-1 and TRBJ1-3; D possibly corresponds to TRBD1 (6 bases). The CDR3 contains 17 residues. Trimming removed 3 bases from V and 0 bases from J, with 18 bases in between. The germline gives CDR1 SQVTM, CDR2 ANQGSEA.

J is TRBJ1-4 and V is TRBV7-6; 8 bases are a match to TRBD1. The CDR3 is 14 amino acids. J lost 10 bases, V lost 0 bases, and 4 bases had no gene match. Germline V CDR1 and CDR2: SGHVS, FNYEAQ. The CDR3 nucleotides are TGTGCCAGCAGCTTAGCGAAACAGGGGGGAAAACTGTTTTTT. Amino acids: CASSLAKQGGKLFF.

The chain links TRBV11-2 to TRBJ1-1; D gene ambiguous. The CDR3 covers 15 residues. Germline values: CDR1 SGHAT, CDR2 FQNNGV. V was clipped by 2 bases and J by 0 bases, with 10 bases between them. The CDR3 loop is CASSLHAGMNTEAFF. The CDR3 DNA reads TGTGCCAGCAGCTTACACGCAGGCATGAACACTGAAGCTTTCTTT.

This rearrangement joins TRBV10-3 to TRBJ1-1, with a possible D match to TRBD1 (5 bases). Germline V gene data show CDR1 as ENHRY and CDR2 as SYGVKD. This CDR3 has 14 amino acids. Trimming took off 6 bases at V and 1 base at J, with 12 bases between the two ends. CDR3 sequence reads: CAIRAGGKNTEAFF. The DNA of the CDR3 is TGTGCCATCAGGGCTGGGGGGAAGAACACTGAAGCTTTCTTT.

The genes are TRBV20-1 and TRBJ2-7, with 11 bases matching TRBD2. CDR1 DFQATT and CDR2 SNEGSKA come from the germline V gene (reference sequence). The CDR3 length is 17 residues. The V and J ends lost 0 bases and 7 bases, in that order; junction bases with no gene match: 14. The CDR3: CSARDQGSGRANGEQYF. In DNA form, the CDR3 reads TGCAGTGCTAGAGATCAAGGTAGCGGGAGGGCCAATGGAGAGCAGTACTTC.

V usage is TRBV3-1 and J usage is TRBJ2-1; 9 nucleotides line up with TRBD2. V lost 1 base, J lost 6 bases, and 7 bases stayed unmatched. In germline, CDR1 is LGHDT, CDR2 YNNKEL (reference sequence). CDR3 length: 16 residues. CDR3 sequence (DNA): TGTGCCAGCAGCCAAGCCCCTAGCGGGGTCTTCAATGAGCAGTTCTTC. It codes for CASSQAPSGVFNEQFF.